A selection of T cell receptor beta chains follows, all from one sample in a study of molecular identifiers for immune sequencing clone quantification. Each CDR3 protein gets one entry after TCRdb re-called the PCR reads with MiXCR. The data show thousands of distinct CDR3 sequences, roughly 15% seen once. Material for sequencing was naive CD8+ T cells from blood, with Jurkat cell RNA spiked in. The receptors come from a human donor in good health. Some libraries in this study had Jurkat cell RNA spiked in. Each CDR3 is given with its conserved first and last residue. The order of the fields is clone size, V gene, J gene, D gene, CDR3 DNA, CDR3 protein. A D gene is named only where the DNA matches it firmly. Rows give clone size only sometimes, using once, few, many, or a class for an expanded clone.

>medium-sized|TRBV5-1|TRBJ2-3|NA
TGCGCCAGCAGCTTACAGAGCACAGATACGCAGTATTTT
CASSLQSTDTQYF
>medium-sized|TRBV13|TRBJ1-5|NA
TGTGCCAGCAGCCCCAAAACGGTATATAGCAATCAGCCCCAGCATTTT
CASSPKTVYSNQPQHF
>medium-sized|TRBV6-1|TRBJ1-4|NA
TGTGCCAGCAGTGAAGGGCGGGCGGCGGATGAAAAACTGTTTTTT
CASSEGRAADEKLFF
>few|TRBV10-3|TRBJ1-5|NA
TGTGCCATCAGTACCGATAATCAGCCCCAGCGTTTT
CAISTDNQPQRF
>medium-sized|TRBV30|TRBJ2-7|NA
TGTGCCTGGAGTTTTACGACAGGACATGCCTACGAGCAGTACTTC
CAWSFTTGHAYEQYF
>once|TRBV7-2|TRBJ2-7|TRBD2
TGTGCCGGCGGCGGGGGGGGGGTCTGGTACGAGCAGTACTTC
CAGGGGGVWYEQYF
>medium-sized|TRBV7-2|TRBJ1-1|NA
TGTGCCAGCAGCACACCCGTGAGGGGGGACACTGAAGCTTTCTTT
CASSTPVRGDTEAFF
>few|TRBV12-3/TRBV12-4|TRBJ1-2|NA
TGTGCCAGCGGTTCCGCTAACTCTGGCTACACCTTC
CASGSANSGYTF
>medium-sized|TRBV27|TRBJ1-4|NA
TGTGCCAGCAGTTGGGCTGCAACTAATGAAAAACTGTTTTTT
CASSWAATNEKLFF
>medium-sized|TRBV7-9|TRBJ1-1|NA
TGTGCCAGCAGCTTAGGGGACGGTGAAGCTTTCTTT
CASSLGDGEAFF
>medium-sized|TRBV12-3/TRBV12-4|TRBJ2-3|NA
TGTGCCAGCAGTTTATATGCCCGGGGGGCAGTGTCGGATACGCAGTATTTT
CASSLYARGAVSDTQYF
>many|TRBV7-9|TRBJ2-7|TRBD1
TGTGCCAGCAGCCCCAGGGGGCTGTACGAGCAGTACTTC
CASSPRGLYEQYF
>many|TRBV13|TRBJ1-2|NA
TGTGCCAGCAGCTTAGCGGCAGGACCTAACTATGGCTACACCTTC
CASSLAAGPNYGYTF
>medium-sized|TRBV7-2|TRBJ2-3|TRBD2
TGTGCCAGCAGCTTTGCGGGGGGCCCAGATACGCAGTATTTT
CASSFAGGPDTQYF
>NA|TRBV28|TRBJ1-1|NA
TGTGCCAGCAGTTTTACTGGGTGGACTGAAGCTTTCTTT
CASSFTGWTEAFF
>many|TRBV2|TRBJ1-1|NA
TGTGCCAGCACCTCAGAGGAGGGCGCATACTTATTAGGCACTGAAGCTTTCTTT
CASTSEEGAYLLGTEAFF
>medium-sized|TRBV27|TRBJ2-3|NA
TGTGCCAGCAGTTTATTAGGGGGCACAGATACGCAGTATTTT
CASSLLGGTDTQYF
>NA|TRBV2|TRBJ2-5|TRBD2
TGTGCCAGCAGTGTTGCCGGGACTAGCGCAGAGACCCAGTACTTC
CASSVAGTSAETQYF
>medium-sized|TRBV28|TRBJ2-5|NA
TGTGCCACCCGTGAGCAAGAGACCCAGTACTTC
CATREQETQYF
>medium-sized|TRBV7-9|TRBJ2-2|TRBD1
TGTGCCAGCAGCCCCCGGGACAGGGTCGTCGGGGAGCTGTTTTTT
CASSPRDRVVGELFF
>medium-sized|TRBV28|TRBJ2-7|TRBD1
TGTGCCAGCAGTTTTGTGCCAGGGGGCGAGCAGTACTTC
CASSFVPGGEQYF
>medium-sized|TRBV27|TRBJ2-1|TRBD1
TGTGCCAGCAGGCGGACAGGGGGCAGGGATGAGCAGTTCTTC
CASRRTGGRDEQFF
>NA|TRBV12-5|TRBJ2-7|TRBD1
TGTGCTAGTGGTCCCAAAGAGGACAGGAGGCAGGACTACGAGCAGTACTTC
CASGPKEDRRQDYEQYF
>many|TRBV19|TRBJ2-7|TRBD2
TGTGCCAGTAGAAGCGGGGGAGACTCCTACGAGCAGTACTTC
CASRSGGDSYEQYF
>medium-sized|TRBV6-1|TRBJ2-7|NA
TGTGCCAGATTACCGGGACACCCGTATTACGAGCAGTACTTC
CARLPGHPYYEQYF
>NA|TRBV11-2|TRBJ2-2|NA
TGTGCCAGTAGCATACGAAACCGGGACCCCGGCACCGGGGAGCCGTTTTTT
CASSIRNRDPGTGEPFF
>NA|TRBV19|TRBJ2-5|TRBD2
TGTGCCAGTAGTGCCAGACTAGCGGGGGGGCAAGAGACCCAGTACTTC
CASSARLAGGQETQYF
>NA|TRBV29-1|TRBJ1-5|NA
TGCAGCGTAAGAGCCCGTTATACGCAGCATTTT
CSVRARYTQHF
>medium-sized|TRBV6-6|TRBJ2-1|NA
TGTGCCAGCAGTGGGGGAAATGAGCAGTTCTTC
CASSGGNEQFF
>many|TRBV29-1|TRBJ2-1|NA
TGCAGCGTTGAAAGTATGGTAGCGCCCTCCAATGAGCAGTTCTTC
CSVESMVAPSNEQFF
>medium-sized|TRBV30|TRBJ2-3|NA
TGTGCCTGGAGTATCGGGGTTTTGGCAGATACGCAGTATTTT
CAWSIGVLADTQYF
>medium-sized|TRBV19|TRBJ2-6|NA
TGTGCCAGTAGTATAGACGGGGGCCCTGGGGCCAACGTCCTGACTTTC
CASSIDGGPGANVLTF
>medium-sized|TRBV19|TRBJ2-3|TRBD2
TGTGCCAGTAGTACGCGGACTAGCGAAAACACAGATACGCAGTATTTT
CASSTRTSENTDTQYF
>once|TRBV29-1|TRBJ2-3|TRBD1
TGCAGCGCCGGACAGGGGGCGGGAAGCACAGATACGCAGTATTTT
CSAGQGAGSTDTQYF
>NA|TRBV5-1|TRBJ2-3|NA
TGCGCCAGCAGTCCTGGGCGGGTTAGCACAGATACGCAGTATTTT
CASSPGRVSTDTQYF
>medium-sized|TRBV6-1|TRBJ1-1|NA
TGTGCCAGCAGTGAAGAGGGAGCGAGGGCTGAAGCTTTCTTT
CASSEEGARAEAFF
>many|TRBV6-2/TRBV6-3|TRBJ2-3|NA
TGTGCCAGCAGTTATCCGGGTGTTACGCAGTATTTT
CASSYPGVTQYF
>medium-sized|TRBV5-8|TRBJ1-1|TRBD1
TGTGCCATCAAACCAGACAGGGGATTGACCTTAAACACTGAAGCTTTCTTT
CAIKPDRGLTLNTEAFF
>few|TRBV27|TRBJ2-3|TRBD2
TGTGCCAGCAGCCAACTAGCGGGGGCCGCAGATACGCAGTATTTT
CASSQLAGAADTQYF
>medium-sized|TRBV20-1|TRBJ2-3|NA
TGCAGTGCTAGAGCGGGCACAGATACGCAGTATTTT
CSARAGTDTQYF
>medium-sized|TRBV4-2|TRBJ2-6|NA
TGTGCCAGCAGCCGATGGTCTATAGCTGGGGCCAACGTCCTGACTTTC
CASSRWSIAGANVLTF
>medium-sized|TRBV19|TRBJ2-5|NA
TGTGCCAGTAGTATAGGCTCGGTCAGGGCAGAGACCCAGTACTTC
CASSIGSVRAETQYF
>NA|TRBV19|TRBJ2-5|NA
TGTGCCAGTAGTGCGGACAGATTACAAGAGACCCAGTACTTC
CASSADRLQETQYF
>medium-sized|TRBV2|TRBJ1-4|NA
TGTGCCAGCAGTTCGTCTGGACCCAAACTGTTTTTT
CASSSSGPKLFF
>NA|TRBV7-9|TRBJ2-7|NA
TGTGCCAGCAGCTCGTCACGGGACAAGGGGTGGTACGAGCAGTACTTC
CASSSSRDKGWYEQYF
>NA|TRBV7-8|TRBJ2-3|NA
TGTGCCAGCAGCTTACGTTTTGGTACGACAGATACGCAGTATTTT
CASSLRFGTTDTQYF
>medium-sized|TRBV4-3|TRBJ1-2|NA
TGCGCCAGCAGTGGAGACAGCCGAGCTAACTATGGCTACACCTTC
CASSGDSRANYGYTF
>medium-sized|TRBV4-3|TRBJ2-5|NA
TGCGCCAGCAGCGATACGACTAGTCGATTCGAGACCCAGTACTTC
CASSDTTSRFETQYF